This TCR beta chain appears in the sequencing data of a study of T-cell memory formation after mild COVID-19. Study results and limitations: Nothing showed for sure that second-wave clones peaking on day 37 were SARS-CoV-2 specific.

Turning to this clonotype: Its antigen is not known.

TCRdb re-derived calls from the 5' RACE reads in MiXCR, one entry per CDR3 protein. Of some 160,000 distinct CDR3 sequences in the sample, 30% to 35% were seen once. The V segment lost 5 bases and the J segment 6 bases; nucleotides outside the gene matches: 11. This CDR3 has 16 amino acids. The receptor's source is an adult woman who had mild COVID-19 (a few samples of this study predate the infection). Cell type and time point are not known. The J gene is TRBJ1-5, the V gene TRBV12-3 or TRBV12-4; 9 bases agree with TRBD1. Sequenced input: PBMCs or a T cell subset sorted from them (not recorded which). As DNA, the CDR3 is TGTGCCAGCAGTCCCGCTACAGGGGGCAGGGGTCAGCCCCAGCATTTT. It encodes CASSPATGGRGQPQHF.